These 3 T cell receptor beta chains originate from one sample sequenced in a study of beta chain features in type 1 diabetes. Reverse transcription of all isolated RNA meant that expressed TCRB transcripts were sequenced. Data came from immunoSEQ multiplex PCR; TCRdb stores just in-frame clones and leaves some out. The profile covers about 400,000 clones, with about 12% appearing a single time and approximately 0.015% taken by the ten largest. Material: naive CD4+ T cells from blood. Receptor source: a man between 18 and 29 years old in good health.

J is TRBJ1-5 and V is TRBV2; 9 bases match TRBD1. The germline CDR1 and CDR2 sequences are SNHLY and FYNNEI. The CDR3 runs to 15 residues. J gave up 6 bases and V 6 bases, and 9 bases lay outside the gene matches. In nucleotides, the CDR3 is TGTGCCAGCAGGGATCAGACAGGGGGGAGTCAGCCCCAGCATTTT. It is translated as CASRDQTGGSQPQHF.

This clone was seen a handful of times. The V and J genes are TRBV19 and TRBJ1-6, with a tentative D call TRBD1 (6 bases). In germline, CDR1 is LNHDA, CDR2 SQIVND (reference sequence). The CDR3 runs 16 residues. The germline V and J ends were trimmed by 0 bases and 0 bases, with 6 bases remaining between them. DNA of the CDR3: TGTGCCAGTAGTATAGAGGACAGCTCCTATAATTCACCCCTCCACTTT. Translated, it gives CASSIEDSSYNSPLHF.

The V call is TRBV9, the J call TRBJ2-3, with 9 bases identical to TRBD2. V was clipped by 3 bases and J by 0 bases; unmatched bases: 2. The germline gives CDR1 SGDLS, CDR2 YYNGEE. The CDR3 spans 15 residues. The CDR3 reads CASSGLAVSTDTQYF. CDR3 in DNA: TGTGCCAGCAGCGGACTAGCGGTTAGCACAGATACGCAGTATTTT.